This record covers a single T cell receptor beta chain. Its antigen is not identified. Assay used: immunoSEQ multiplex PCR; TCRdb lists only in-frame clones, some missing. In the table there are over 65,000 clones, roughly 88% of which are singletons. The source of the sample is a study of OX40 agonist ivuxolimab in advanced cancers. The study, taken as a whole, reports: Some patients who did not respond also had low normalized T-cell clonal expansion.

Looked up from germline, CDR1 is SGHNT and CDR2 is YYREEE (reference sequence). The CDR3 has 16 amino acids. With V trimmed by 4 bases and J by 8 bases, 15 bases remained unmatched. This chain joins TRBV5-4 and TRBJ1-2, with 9 nucleotides matching TRBD1. The sample here was CD4+ or CD8+ T cells sorted from blood, taken in a trial of the OX40 agonist ivuxolimab. This clonotype was sampled from an adult with an advanced solid tumor such as melanoma, head and neck, liver or kidney cancer. CDR3 bases: TGTGCCAGCAGCGCGGCGGGACAGGGATGGTGGGGAGGCTACACCTTC. This codes for CASSAAGQGWWGGYTF.